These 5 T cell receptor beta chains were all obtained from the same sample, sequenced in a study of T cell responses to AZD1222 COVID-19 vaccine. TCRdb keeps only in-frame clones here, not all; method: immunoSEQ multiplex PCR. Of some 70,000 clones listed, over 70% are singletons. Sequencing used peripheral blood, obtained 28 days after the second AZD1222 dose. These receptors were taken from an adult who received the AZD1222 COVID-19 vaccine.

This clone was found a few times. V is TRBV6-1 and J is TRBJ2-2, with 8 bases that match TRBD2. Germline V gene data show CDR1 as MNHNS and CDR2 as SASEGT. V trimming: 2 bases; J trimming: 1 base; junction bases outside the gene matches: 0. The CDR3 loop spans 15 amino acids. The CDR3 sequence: CASSELAGNTGELFF. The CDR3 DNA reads TGTGCCAGCAGTGAACTAGCGGGGAACACCGGGGAGCTGTTTTTT.

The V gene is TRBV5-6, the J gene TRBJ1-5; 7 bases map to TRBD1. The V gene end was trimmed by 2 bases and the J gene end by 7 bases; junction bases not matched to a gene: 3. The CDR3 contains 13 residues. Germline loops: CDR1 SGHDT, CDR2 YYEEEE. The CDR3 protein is CASSFTGVQPQHF. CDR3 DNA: TGTGCCAGCAGCTTTACAGGGGTCCAGCCCCAGCATTTT.

The CDR3 DNA reads as TGTGCCAGCATGGGGGGGTATAATTCACCCCTCCACTTT. Its translation: CASMGGYNSPLHF. The rearrangement uses TRBV25-1 and TRBJ1-6; a weak D match, TRBD1 (5 bases). Germline V CDR1 and CDR2: MGHDK, SYGVNS. The length of the CDR3 is 13 residues. Between the trimmed V and J ends, which lost 7 bases and 4 bases, there was a span of 8 bases.

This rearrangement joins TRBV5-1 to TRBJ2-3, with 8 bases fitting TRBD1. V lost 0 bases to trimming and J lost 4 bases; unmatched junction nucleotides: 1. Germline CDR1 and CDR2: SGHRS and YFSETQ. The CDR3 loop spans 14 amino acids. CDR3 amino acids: CASSLGQGPDTQYF. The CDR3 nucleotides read TGCGCCAGCAGCTTGGGACAGGGGCCAGATACGCAGTATTTT.

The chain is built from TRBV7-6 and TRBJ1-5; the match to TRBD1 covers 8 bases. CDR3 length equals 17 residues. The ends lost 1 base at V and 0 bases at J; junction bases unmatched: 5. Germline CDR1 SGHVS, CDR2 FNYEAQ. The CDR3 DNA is TGTGCCAGCAGCTTAGTGACAGGGGACTATAGCAATCAGCCCCAGCATTTT. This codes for CASSLVTGDYSNQPQHF. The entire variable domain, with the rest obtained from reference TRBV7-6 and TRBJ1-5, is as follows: GAGVSQSPRYKVTKRGQDVALRCDPISGHVSLYWYRQALGQGPEFLTYFNYEAQQDKSGLPNDRFSAERPEGSISTLTIQRTEQRDSAMYRCASSLVTGDYSNQPQHFGDGTRLSIL.